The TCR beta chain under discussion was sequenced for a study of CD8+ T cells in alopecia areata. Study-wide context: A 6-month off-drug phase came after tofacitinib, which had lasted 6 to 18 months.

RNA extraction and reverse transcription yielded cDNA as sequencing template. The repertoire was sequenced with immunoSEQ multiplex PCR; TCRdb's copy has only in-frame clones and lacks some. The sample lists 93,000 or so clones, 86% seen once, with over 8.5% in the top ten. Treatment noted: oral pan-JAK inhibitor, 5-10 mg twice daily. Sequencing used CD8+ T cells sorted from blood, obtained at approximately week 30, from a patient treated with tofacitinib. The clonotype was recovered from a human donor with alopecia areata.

CDR3 sequence (DNA): TGCAGCGTTGTTCCGGCAGCTTCCTACGAGCAGTACTTC. It yields the protein CSVVPAASYEQYF. This chain uses TRBV29-1 with TRBJ2-7; D ambiguous. V dropped 4 bases and J dropped 1 base, with 11 bases sitting between them. Looked up from germline, CDR1 is SQVTM and CDR2 is ANQGSEA. The CDR3 runs 13 residues.